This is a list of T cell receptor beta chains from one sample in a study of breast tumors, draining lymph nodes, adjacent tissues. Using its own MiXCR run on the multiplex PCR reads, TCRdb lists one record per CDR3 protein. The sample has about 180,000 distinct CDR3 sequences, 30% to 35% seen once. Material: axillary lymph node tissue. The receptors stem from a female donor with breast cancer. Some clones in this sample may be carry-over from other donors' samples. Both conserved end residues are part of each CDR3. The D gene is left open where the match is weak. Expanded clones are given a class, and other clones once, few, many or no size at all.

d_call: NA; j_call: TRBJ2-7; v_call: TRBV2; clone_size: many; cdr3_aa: CASSPSGTSYEQYF; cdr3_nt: TGTGCCAGCAGTCCAAGCGGTACTTCCTACGAGCAGTACTTC
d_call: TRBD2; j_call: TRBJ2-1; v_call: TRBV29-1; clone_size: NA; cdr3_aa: CSADTSGMYNEQFF; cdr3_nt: TGCAGCGCCGATACTAGCGGGATGTACAATGAGCAGTTCTTC
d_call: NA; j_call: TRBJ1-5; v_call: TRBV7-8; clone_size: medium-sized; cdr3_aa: CASAGTKQSAQHF; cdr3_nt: TGTGCCAGCGCCGGGACAAAGCAATCAGCCCAGCATTTT
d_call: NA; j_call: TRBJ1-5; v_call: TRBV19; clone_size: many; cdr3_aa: CASSAPGRPNQPQHF; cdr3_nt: TGTGCCAGTAGTGCTCCAGGGAGGCCTAATCAGCCCCAGCATTTT
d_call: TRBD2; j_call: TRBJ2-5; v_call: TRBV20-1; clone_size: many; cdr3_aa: CSARAPPGGPGETQYF; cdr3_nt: TGCAGTGCTAGAGCCCCCCCGGGAGGGCCGGGAGAGACCCAGTACTTC
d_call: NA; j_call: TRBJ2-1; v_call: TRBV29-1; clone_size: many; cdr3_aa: CSVVFGRIGGASSYNEQFF; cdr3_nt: TGCAGCGTTGTGTTTGGACGCATTGGGGGGGCTAGTTCCTACAATGAGCAGTTCTTC
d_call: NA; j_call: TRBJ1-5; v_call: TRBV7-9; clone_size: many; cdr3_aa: CASSLDTIRPQHF; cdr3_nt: TGTGCCAGCAGCTTAGACACCATACGGCCCCAGCATTTT
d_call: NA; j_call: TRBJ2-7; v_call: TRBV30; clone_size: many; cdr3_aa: CAWSHARVQYF; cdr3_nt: TGTGCCTGGAGCCACGCAAGGGTGCAGTACTTC
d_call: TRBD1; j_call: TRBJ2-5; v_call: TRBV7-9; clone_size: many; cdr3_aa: CASSKGQGWETQYF; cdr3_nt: TGTGCCAGCAGCAAGGGACAGGGCTGGGAGACCCAGTACTTC
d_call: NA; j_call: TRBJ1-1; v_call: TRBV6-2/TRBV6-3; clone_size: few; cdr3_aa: CASRRIPHEAFF; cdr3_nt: TGTGCCAGCAGACGTATTCCCCACGAAGCTTTCTTT
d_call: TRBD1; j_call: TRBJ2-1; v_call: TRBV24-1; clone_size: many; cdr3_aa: CATSDPGQGLFF; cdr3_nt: TGTGCCACCAGTGATCCGGGACAGGGGCTGTTCTTC
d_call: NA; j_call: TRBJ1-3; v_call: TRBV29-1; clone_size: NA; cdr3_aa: CSVEVAGGLEGNTIYF; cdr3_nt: TGCAGCGTTGAAGTAGCGGGGGGATTGGAGGGAAACACCATATATTTT
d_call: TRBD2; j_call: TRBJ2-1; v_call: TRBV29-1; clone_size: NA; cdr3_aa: CSLSGTSYNEQFF; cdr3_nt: TGCAGCCTGAGCGGGACCTCCTACAATGAGCAGTTCTTC
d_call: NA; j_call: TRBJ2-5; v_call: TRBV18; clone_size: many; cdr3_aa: CASSITLQETQYF; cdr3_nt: TGTGCCAGCTCAATCACATTACAAGAGACCCAGTACTTC
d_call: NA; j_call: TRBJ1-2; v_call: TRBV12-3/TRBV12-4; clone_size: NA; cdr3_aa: CASSLEDSLRYGYTF; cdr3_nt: TGTGCCAGCAGTTTAGAGGACAGCCTGCGTTATGGCTACACCTTC
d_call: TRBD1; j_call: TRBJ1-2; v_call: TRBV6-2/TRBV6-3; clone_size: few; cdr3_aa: CASSETGSAYGYTF; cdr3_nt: TGTGCCAGCAGCGAGACAGGGTCGGCCTATGGCTACACCTTC
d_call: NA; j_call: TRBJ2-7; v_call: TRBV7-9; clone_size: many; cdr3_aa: CASSSIYEQYF; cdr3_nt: TGTGCCAGCAGCTCCATATACGAGCAGTACTTC
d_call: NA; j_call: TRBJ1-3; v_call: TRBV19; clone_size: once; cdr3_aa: CASSATGNAIYF; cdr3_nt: TGTGCCAGCAGTGCGACGGGAAACGCCATATATTTT
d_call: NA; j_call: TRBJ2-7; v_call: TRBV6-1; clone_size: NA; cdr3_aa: CASRHPRGPGGEQYF; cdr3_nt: TGTGCCAGCAGACATCCCAGGGGCCCCGGGGGAGAGCAGTACTTC
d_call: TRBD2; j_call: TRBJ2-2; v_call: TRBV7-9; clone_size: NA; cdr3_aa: CASSFGPGGLPWELFF; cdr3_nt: TGTGCCAGCAGCTTTGGGCCGGGAGGCCTCCCGTGGGAGCTGTTTTTT
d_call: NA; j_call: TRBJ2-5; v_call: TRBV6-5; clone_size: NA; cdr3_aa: CASSHSRGLETQYF; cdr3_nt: TGTGCCAGCAGTCACTCCAGGGGTTTGGAGACCCAGTACTTC
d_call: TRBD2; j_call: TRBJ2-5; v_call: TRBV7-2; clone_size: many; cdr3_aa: CASSSRLAGKETQHF; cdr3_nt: TGTGCCAGCAGTTCCCGACTAGCGGGGAAAGAGACCCAGCACTTC
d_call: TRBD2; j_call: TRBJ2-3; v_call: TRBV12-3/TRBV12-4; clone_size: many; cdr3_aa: CASSRLADTDTQYF; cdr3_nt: TGTGCCAGCAGCCGGCTAGCGGACACAGATACGCAGTATTTT
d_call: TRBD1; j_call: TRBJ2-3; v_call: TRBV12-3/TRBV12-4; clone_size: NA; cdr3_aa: CASGRTGNTGESTDTQYF; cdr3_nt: TGTGCCAGCGGGCGGACAGGGAACACCGGGGAGAGCACAGATACGCAGTATTTT
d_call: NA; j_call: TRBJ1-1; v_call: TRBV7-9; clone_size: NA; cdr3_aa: CASSNLGGANTEASF; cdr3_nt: TGTGCCAGCAGCAACCTCGGGGGGGCGAACACTGAAGCTTCCTTT
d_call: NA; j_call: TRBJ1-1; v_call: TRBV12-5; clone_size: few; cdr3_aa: CASGRSMNTEAFF; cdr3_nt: TGTGCTAGTGGTCGAAGTATGAACACTGAAGCTTTCTTT
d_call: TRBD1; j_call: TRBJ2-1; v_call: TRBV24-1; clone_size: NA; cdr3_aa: CATSEYRGQSVAKSSYNEQFF; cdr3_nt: TGTGCCACCAGTGAGTACAGGGGACAAAGTGTAGCGAAGAGCTCCTACAATGAGCAGTTCTTC